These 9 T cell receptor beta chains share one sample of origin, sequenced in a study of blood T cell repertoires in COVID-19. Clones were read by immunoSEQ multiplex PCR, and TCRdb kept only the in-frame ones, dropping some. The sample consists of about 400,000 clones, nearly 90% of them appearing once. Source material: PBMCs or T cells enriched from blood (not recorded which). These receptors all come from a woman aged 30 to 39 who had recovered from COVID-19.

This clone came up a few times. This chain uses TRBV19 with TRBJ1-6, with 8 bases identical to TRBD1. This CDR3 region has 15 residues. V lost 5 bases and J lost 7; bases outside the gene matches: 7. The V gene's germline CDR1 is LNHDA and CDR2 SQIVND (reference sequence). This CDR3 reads CASSPGTGRNSPLHF. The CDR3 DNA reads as TGTGCCAGTAGTCCCGGGACAGGTCGGAATTCACCCCTCCACTTT.

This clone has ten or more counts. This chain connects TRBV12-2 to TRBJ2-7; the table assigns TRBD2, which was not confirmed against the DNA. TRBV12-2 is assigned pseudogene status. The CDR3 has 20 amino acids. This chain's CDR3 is CASRPSKRSRREGLRYEQYF. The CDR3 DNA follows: TGTGCAAGTCGCCCCAGTAAAAGGTCGCGGCGGGAGGGCCTTAGGTACGAGCAGTACTTC.

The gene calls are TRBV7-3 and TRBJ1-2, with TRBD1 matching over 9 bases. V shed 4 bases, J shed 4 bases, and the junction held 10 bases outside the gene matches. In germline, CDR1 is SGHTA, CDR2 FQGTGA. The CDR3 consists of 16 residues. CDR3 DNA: TGTGCCAGCAGCTCAACCCCCGGGACAGGGATCTATGGCTACACCTTC. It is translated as CASSSTPGTGIYGYTF. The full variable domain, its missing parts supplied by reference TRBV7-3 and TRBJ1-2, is GAGVSQTPSNKVTEKGKYVELRCDPISGHTALYWYRQSLGQGPEFLIYFQGTGAADDSGLPNDRFFAVRPEGSVSTLKIQRTERGDSAVYLCASSSTPGTGIYGYTFGSGTRLTVV.

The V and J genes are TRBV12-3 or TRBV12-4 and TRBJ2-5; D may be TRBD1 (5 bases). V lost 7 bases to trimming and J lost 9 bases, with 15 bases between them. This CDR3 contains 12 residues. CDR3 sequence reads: CASTQGPWSQYF. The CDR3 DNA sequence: TGTGCCAGCACCCAGGGCCCGTGGTCCCAGTACTTC.

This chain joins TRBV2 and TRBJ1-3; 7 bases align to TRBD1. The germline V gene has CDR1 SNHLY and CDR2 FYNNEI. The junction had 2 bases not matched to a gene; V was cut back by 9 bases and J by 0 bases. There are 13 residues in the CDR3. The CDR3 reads CARGTASGNTIYF. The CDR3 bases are TGTGCCAGGGGGACAGCCTCTGGAAACACCATATATTTT.

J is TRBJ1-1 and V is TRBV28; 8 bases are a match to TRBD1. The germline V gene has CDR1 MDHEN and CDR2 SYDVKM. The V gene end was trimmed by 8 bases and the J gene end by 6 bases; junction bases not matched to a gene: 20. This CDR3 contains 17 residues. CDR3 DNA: TGTGCCAGCTTCCAGGGGGCCCGTTTTCGGTTGGTGTCTGAAGCTTTCTTT. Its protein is CASFQGARFRLVSEAFF.

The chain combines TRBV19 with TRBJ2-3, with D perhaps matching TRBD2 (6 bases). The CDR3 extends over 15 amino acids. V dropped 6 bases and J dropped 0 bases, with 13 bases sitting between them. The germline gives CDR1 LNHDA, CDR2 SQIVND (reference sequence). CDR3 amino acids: CASRRGKASTDTQYF. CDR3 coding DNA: TGTGCCAGTAGACGGGGGAAAGCTAGCACAGATACGCAGTATTTT.

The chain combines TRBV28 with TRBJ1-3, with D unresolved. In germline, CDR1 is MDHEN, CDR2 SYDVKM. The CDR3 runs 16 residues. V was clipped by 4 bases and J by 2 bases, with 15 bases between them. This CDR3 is CASSSGGYLTGNTIYF. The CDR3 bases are TGTGCCAGCAGTTCGGGAGGGTACTTAACTGGAAACACCATATATTTT.

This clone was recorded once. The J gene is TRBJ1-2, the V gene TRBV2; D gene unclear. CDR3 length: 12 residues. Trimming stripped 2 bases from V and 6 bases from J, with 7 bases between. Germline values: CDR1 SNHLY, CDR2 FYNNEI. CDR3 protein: CASSELGDGYTF. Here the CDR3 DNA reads TGTGCCAGCAGTGAACTAGGTGATGGCTACACCTTC.